This T cell receptor beta chain was sequenced during a study of T cells after yellow fever vaccination. Overall study: Fractions of limited cellularity were prepared by means of SMART-Seq v4 Ultra Low Input. Study conclusions and caveats: Bulk-population clonotypes that are abundant could appear as contaminants in FACS-sorted repertoires. Few clonotypes appeared in both CD4 and CD8 compartments.

The V gene's germline CDR1 is DFQATT and CDR2 SNEGSKA (reference sequence). Trimming cost V 3 bases and J 1 base, with 11 bases left between them. This CDR3 region has 14 residues. This clonotype has only a few counts. Via MiXCR, TCRdb re-called the 5' RACE reads, giving one row per CDR3 protein. The data contain 65,000 to 90,000 distinct CDR3 sequences, about an eighth of them seen just once; the ten biggest clones take up 20% to 25%. Sample: CD8+ T cells not binding an NS4B(214-222) dextramer, sorted from PBMCs, taken 21 days after the first yellow fever vaccination. This clonotype was obtained from a man in his late teens or twenties who received the YFV17D yellow fever vaccine. The chain carries TRBV20-1 and TRBJ2-3; D could derive from TRBD1 or TRBD2 (5 bases each). CDR3 sequence: CSARSGTRTDTQYF. DNA for the CDR3: TGCAGTGCTAGGTCGGGGACCCGCACAGATACGCAGTATTTT.